This T cell receptor beta chain was found in a study of blood T cells in healthy people across ages. Overall study findings and caveats: Diversity of TCR beta per million T cells declined in a roughly linear way with age.

The CDR3 has 16 residues. Germline V gene data show CDR1 as LGHDT and CDR2 as YNNKEL (reference sequence). The junction had 10 bases not matched to a gene; V was cut back by 4 bases and J by 4 bases. PCR was performed a second time for about 6 to 11 cycles using a sample-barcoded 5' primer and a J-beta primer mix. The authors tagged each cDNA molecule using a template-switch adaptor with 12 random nucleotides. There were at least 2.5 million CDR3-containing paired-end reads obtained from each sample. Each CDR3 protein is one row after TCRdb ran MiXCR on the 5' RACE reads. The sample lists 1,300,000 or so distinct CDR3 sequences, approximately 59% seen once, with about 6.3% in the top ten. Concerning this clonotype: Its matching antigen is unknown.

At least 7 million PBMCs were isolated per sample. This chain links TRBV3-1 with TRBJ2-3; 8 nucleotides match TRBD2. This sequence was found in a man in his late teens or twenties in good health. The sequenced sample consisted of blood. The CDR3 DNA sequence: TGTGCCAGCAGCCTTCGGGTCGGGGGGGCCCCAGATACGCAGTATTTT. It translates to CASSLRVGGAPDTQYF.